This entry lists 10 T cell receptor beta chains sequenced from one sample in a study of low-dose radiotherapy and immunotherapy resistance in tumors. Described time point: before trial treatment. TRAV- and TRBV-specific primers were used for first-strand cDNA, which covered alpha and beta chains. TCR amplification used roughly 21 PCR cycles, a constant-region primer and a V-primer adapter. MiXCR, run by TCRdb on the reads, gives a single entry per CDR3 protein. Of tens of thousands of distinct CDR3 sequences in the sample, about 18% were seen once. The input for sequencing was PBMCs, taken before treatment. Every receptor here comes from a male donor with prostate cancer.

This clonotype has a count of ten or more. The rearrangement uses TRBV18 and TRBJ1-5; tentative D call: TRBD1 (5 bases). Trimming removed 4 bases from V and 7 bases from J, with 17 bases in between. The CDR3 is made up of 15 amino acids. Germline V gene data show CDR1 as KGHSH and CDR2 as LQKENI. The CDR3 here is CASSLRSGRWQPQHF. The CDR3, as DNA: TGTGCCAGCTCACTTCGTTCAGGGCGATGGCAGCCCCAGCATTTT.

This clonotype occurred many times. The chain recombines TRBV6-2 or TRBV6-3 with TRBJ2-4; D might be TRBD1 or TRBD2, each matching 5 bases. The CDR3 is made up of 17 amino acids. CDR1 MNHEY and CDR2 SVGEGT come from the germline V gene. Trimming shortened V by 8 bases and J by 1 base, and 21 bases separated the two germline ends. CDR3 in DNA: TGTGCCAGCTTCAGGGTGGAAGACCCGGGGGCCAAAAACATTCAGTACTTC. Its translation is CASFRVEDPGAKNIQYF.

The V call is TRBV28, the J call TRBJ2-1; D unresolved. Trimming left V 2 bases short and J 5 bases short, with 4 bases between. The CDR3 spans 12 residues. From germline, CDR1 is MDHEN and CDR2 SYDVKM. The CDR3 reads CASSLGHNEQFF. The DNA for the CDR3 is TGTGCCAGCAGTTTAGGGCACAATGAGCAGTTCTTC.

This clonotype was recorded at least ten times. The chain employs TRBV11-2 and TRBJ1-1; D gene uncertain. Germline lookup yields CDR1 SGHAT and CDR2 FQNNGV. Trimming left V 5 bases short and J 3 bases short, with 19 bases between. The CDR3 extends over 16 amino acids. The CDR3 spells CASSRSPGARDTEAFF. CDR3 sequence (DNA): TGTGCCAGCAGCCGATCGCCGGGAGCGAGGGACACTGAAGCTTTCTTT.

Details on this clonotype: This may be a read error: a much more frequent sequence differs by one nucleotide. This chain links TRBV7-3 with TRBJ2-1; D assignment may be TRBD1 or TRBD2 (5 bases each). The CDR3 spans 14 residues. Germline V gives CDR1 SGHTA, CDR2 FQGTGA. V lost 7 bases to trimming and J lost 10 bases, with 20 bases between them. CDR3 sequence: CASNLWGNPYEQFF. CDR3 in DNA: TGTGCCAGCAACTTGTGGGGGAACCCCTACGAGCAGTTCTTC. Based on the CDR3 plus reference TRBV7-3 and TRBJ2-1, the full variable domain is GAGVSQTPSNKVTEKGKYVELRCDPISGHTALYWYRQSLGQGPEFLIYFQGTGAADDSGLPNDRFFAVRPEGSVSTLKIQRTERGDSAVYLCASNLWGNPYEQFFGPGTRLTVL.

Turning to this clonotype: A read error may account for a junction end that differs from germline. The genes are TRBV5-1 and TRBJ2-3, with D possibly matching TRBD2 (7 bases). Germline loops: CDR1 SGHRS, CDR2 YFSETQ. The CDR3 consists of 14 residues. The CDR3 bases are TGCGCCAGTCACCGATCGGGGGGCACAGATTCGCAGTATTTT. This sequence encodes CASHRSGGTDSQYF.

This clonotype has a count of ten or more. The CDR3 sequence: CASSLELLKTQYF. The CDR3 DNA reads as TGTGCCAGCAGCTTAGAGTTGCTTAAGACCCAGTACTTC. The V gene is TRBV7-8, the J gene TRBJ2-5; D is ambiguous. CDR1 SGHVS and CDR2 FQNEAQ come from the germline V gene. V gave up 1 base and J gave up 6 bases, with 9 bases separating them. This CDR3 is 13 amino acids long.

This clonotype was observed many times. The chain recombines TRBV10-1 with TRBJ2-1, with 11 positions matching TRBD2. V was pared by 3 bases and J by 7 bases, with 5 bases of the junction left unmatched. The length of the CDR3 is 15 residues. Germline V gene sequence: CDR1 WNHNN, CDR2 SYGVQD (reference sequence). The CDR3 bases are TGCGCCAGCAGTGATTTAGCGGGGGGGGAAAATGAGCAGTTCTTC. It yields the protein CASSDLAGGENEQFF.

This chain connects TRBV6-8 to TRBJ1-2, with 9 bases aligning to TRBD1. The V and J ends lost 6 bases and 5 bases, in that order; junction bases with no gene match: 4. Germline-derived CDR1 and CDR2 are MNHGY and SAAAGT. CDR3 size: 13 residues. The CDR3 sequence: CASSPGTGYGYTF. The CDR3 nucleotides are TGTGCCAGCAGCCCCGGGACAGGGTATGGCTACACCTTC.

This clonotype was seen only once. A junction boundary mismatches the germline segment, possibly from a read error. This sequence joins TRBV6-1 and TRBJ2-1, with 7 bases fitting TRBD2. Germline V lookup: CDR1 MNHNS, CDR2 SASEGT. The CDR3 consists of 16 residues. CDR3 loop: CASTRLGGGKNSERFF. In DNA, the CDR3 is TGTGCCAGCACCCGCCTGGGGGGGGGGAAAAACAGTGAGCGGTTCTTC.